This TCR beta chain was identified in a study of control samples from healthy donors and cancer patients. This clone occurred once. Trimming shortened V by 5 bases and J by 4 bases, and 12 bases separated the two germline ends. Germline V lookup: CDR1 SGHNT, CDR2 YYREEE (reference sequence). The CDR3 sequence is 13 residues long. Here immunoSEQ multiplex PCR was the method, and the copy in TCRdb shows in-frame clones only, minus some. The sample holds around 53,000 clones, just over 85% seen once. This receptor was identified in a woman aged 45-65 years with lung cancer. Sequenced input: PBMCs. The chain is built from TRBV5-4 and TRBJ1-2, with unresolved D. The CDR3 sequence is CASRSDGTYGYTF. DNA of the CDR3: TGTGCCAGCAGATCGGACGGCACCTATGGCTACACCTTC.